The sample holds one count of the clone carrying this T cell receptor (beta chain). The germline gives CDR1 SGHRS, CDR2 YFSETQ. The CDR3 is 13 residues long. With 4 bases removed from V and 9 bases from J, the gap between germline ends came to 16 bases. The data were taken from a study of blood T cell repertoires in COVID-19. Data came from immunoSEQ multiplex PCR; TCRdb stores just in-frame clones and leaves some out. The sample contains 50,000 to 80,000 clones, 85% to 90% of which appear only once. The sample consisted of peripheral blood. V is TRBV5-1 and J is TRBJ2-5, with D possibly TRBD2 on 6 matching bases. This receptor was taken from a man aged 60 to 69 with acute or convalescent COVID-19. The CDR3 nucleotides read TGCGCCAGCAGCGAGGACGGTGGAGGGGCCCAGTACTTC. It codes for CASSEDGGGAQYF.